What follows is one TCR beta chain and its context. The data stem from a study of technical replicates of blood from several donors. The CDR3 runs to 15 residues. The germline CDR1 and CDR2 sequences are MDHEN and SYDVKM. V shed 7 bases and J 7 bases; nucleotides not matched to a gene: 9. Here immunoSEQ multiplex PCR was the method, and the copy in TCRdb shows in-frame clones only, minus some. The sample consists of about 50,000 clones, around nine tenths of them appearing once. The clonotype was recovered from a human donor in good health. Some clones in this sample may be carry-over from other donors' samples. The sequenced sample consisted of PBMCs. This chain uses TRBV28 with TRBJ1-6; 8 bases line up with TRBD1. The DNA of the CDR3 is TGTGCCAGCACCTTGGACAGGGTTCTAAATTCACCCCTCCACTTT. The encoded protein is CASTLDRVLNSPLHF.